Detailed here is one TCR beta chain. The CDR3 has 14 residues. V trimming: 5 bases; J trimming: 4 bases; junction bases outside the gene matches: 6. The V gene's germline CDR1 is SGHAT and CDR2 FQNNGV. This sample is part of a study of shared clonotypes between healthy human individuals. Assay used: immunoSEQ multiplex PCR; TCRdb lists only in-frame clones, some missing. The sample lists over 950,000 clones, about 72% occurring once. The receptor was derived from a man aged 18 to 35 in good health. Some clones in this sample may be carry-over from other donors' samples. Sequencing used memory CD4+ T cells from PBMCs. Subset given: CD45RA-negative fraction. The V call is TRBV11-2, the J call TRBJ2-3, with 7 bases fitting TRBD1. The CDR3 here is CASSQDRLADTQYF. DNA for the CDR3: TGTGCCAGCAGCCAGGACAGGCTGGCAGATACGCAGTATTTT.